Listed here are 19 T cell receptor beta chains from one sample, sequenced in a study of blood T cells in healthy people across ages. A sample-barcoded 5' primer and a J-beta primer mix were used in a second PCR of about 7 to 12 cycles. TCRdb analysed the 5' RACE reads with MiXCR anew, one entry per CDR3 protein. Among over 1,200,000 distinct CDR3 sequences, approximately 59% were seen once, and the ten largest hold approximately 7%. The sample was blood. The receptors shown here come from a man aged 18 to 29 in good health.

J is TRBJ2-1 and V is TRBV20-1; D could derive from TRBD1 or TRBD2 (5 bases each). Trimming removed 3 bases at V and 7 bases at J, with 13 bases between. This CDR3 region has 13 residues. The V gene's germline CDR1 is DFQATT and CDR2 SNEGSKA (reference sequence). Here the CDR3 reads CSASWGSGNEQFF. Here the CDR3 DNA reads TGCAGTGCTAGCTGGGGGAGTGGGAATGAGCAGTTCTTC.

The rearrangement joins TRBV5-1 to TRBJ2-1; D is perhaps TRBD1 (5 bases). There are 13 residues in the CDR3. The ends were cut back, 4 bases at V and 9 bases at J, with 14 bases in the middle. CDR1 and CDR2 from the germline V gene are SGHRS and YFSETQ. The CDR3 region is CASSVGLSGEQFF. The DNA of the CDR3 is TGCGCCAGCAGCGTGGGGCTGAGTGGTGAGCAGTTCTTC.

The chain links TRBV4-1 to TRBJ2-5; D is ambiguous. Trimming stripped 4 bases from V and 2 bases from J, with 20 bases between. Per germline, CDR1 MGHRA and CDR2 YSYEKL. This CDR3 comprises 17 residues. The CDR3 loop is CASSPFHSGEGQETQYF. The CDR3 DNA is TGCGCCAGCAGCCCCTTCCACTCAGGAGAAGGGCAAGAGACCCAGTACTTC.

This rearrangement joins TRBV27 to TRBJ2-7; 9 bases match TRBD1. Trimming removed 6 bases from V and 5 bases from J; junction bases left unmatched: 8. Germline lookup yields CDR1 MNHEY and CDR2 SMNVEV (reference sequence). CDR3 length: 14 amino acids. The DNA for the CDR3 is TGTGCCAGCAGCCCCTTCGGGACAGGGCACGAGCAGTACTTC. Protein product: CASSPFGTGHEQYF.

A few counts support this clonotype. V gene TRBV28 combines with J gene TRBJ1-4, with TRBD1 as a possible D gene (6 bases). Germline values: CDR1 MDHEN, CDR2 SYDVKM. Trimming pared 10 bases from V and 0 bases from J, leaving 15 bases between. The CDR3 loop spans 15 amino acids. The CDR3 sequence is CATGQRIATNEKLFF. In nucleotides, the CDR3 is TGTGCCACCGGACAGCGGATCGCAACTAATGAAAAACTGTTTTTT.

The V and J genes are TRBV11-2 and TRBJ2-7; D might be TRBD2 (6 bases). The CDR3 extends over 14 amino acids. Trimming took 1 base from V and 5 from J, leaving 12 bases between them. The germline gives CDR1 SGHAT, CDR2 FQNNGV. As DNA, the CDR3 is TGTGCCAGCAGCTTAGGACTAGGCCCCCACGAGCAGTACTTC. Amino acid sequence: CASSLGLGPHEQYF.

A few counts support this clonotype. The chain combines TRBV25-1 with TRBJ1-1; D is ambiguous. The V end was cut by 4 bases, the J end by 7 bases, with 7 bases between. CDR1 and CDR2 (germline): MGHDK, SYGVNS. This CDR3 has 11 amino acids. CDR3 nucleotides: TGTGCCAGCAGTGGGGGAGTTGAAGCTTTCTTT. This sequence encodes CASSGGVEAFF.

The V and J genes are TRBV18 and TRBJ2-2; 7 bases map to TRBD1. The germline V gene has CDR1 KGHSH and CDR2 LQKENI. J lost 4 bases, V lost 3 bases, and 5 bases had no gene match. This CDR3 has 15 amino acids. CDR3 amino acids: CASSPDRAGTGELFF. CDR3 DNA sequence: TGTGCCAGCTCACCTGACAGGGCAGGCACCGGGGAGCTGTTTTTT.

This chain connects TRBV6-1 to TRBJ1-1, with TRBD1 as a possible D gene (6 bases). The CDR3 covers 14 residues. V was cut by 4 bases and J by 5 bases, with 14 bases left in between. The V gene's germline CDR1 is MNHNS and CDR2 SASEGT. CDR3 nucleotides: TGTGCCAGCAGTGTACAGGGAGGTGGAACTGAAGCTTTCTTT. Translating it yields CASSVQGGGTEAFF.

The chain couples TRBV21-1 to TRBJ1-1; TRBD1 is the table's D call and was not checked against the DNA. TRBV21-1 counts as a pseudogene. This CDR3 is 13 amino acids long. Here the CDR3 reads CASSNFPGTEAFF. The CDR3 DNA reads TGTGCCAGCAGCAACTTTCCCGGCACTGAAGCTTTCTTT.

The chain joins TRBV6-5 to TRBJ1-2, with D tentatively TRBD1 (5 bases). This CDR3 comprises 16 residues. CDR1 and CDR2 (germline): MNHEY, SVGAGI. The V end was cut by 5 bases, the J end by 6 bases, with 22 bases between. The CDR3 DNA follows: TGTGCCAGCAGTCACCAGGGCACCCCTGATCTTGATGGCTACACCTTC. This sequence encodes CASSHQGTPDLDGYTF.

This sequence joins TRBV5-1 and TRBJ2-4; D is ambiguous. The J call is doubtful: the DNA matches TRBJ2-7 better. In germline, CDR1 is SGHRS, CDR2 YFSETQ. The CDR3 runs 14 residues. The CDR3 sequence: CASSLADDSYEQYF. CDR3 DNA sequence: TGCGCCAGCAGCTTGGCCGACGACTCCTACGAGCAGTACTTC.

The chain couples TRBV20-1 to TRBJ2-3; 7 positions match TRBD2. The CDR3 consists of 16 residues. V shed 0 bases, J shed 2 bases, and the junction held 8 bases outside the gene matches. CDR1 and CDR2 (germline): DFQATT, SNEGSKA (reference sequence). CDR3 region: CSAREARLAVTDTQYF. CDR3 bases: TGCAGTGCTAGAGAAGCCAGGCTAGCGGTCACAGATACGCAGTATTTT.

The chain joins TRBV7-2 to TRBJ2-5; 12 bases agree with TRBD2. CDR1 SGHTA and CDR2 FQGNSA come from the germline V gene. J lost 4 bases, V lost 1 base, and 4 bases had no gene match. The CDR3 runs to 16 residues. The CDR3 bases are TGTGCCAGCAGCTTAGGACTAGCGGGGGAAGGAGAGACCCAGTACTTC. Amino acids: CASSLGLAGEGETQYF.

The rearrangement joins TRBV20-1 to TRBJ2-4, with 11 bases identical to TRBD1. Trimming removed 0 bases from V and 3 bases from J; junction bases left unmatched: 4. Germline V CDR1 and CDR2: DFQATT, SNEGSKA (reference sequence). This CDR3 is built from 16 residues. The CDR3 nucleotides read TGCAGTGCTAGAGACCGGGGACAGGGGGTCAAAAACATTCAGTACTTC. It translates to CSARDRGQGVKNIQYF.

V and J are TRBV6-1 and TRBJ2-3; 9 positions match TRBD1. The CDR3 totals 15 residues. Trimming cost V 1 base and J 4 bases; bases outside gene matches: 3. The germline gives CDR1 MNHNS, CDR2 SASEGT. The CDR3 reads CASSEEDRGADTQYF. For the CDR3, the DNA is TGTGCCAGCAGTGAAGAGGACAGGGGTGCAGATACGCAGTATTTT.

This chain links TRBV29-1 with TRBJ2-3; the match to TRBD1 covers 9 bases. Per germline, CDR1 SQVTM and CDR2 ANQGSEA. There are 15 residues in the CDR3. V lost 6 bases and J lost 2; bases outside the gene matches: 9. The CDR3: CSVLPGQGHTDTQYF. The CDR3 region has the DNA TGCAGCGTGCTACCGGGACAGGGCCACACAGATACGCAGTATTTT.

This rearrangement joins TRBV28 to TRBJ2-5; 7 bases agree with TRBD2. Germline CDR1 reads MDHEN; CDR2 reads SYDVKM. The CDR3 totals 15 residues. Unmatched junction bases numbered 11, after V lost 6 bases and J lost 4 bases. CDR3 DNA: TGTGCCAGCAGAGACGGACTAGTGGGGCCAGAGACCCAGTACTTC. This encodes CASRDGLVGPETQYF.

The chain uses TRBV29-1 and TRBJ1-1, with D possibly being TRBD1 (5 bases). CDR3 length: 10 residues. The V end was cut by 6 bases, the J end by 10 bases, with 12 bases between. CDR1 is SQVTM and CDR2 is ANQGSEA in the germline V gene. The CDR3 DNA reads as TGCAGCGTAAGAACGGGGGGAGCTTTCTTT. It codes for CSVRTGGAFF.